Listed here is a single T cell receptor (beta chain). This sample is part of a study of blood T cell repertoires in COVID-19. Study-level background: The cDNA or gDNA used as material had been derived from T cells, B-cell-depleted T cells, or PBMCs.

V was shortened by 3 bases and J by 0 bases, with 12 bases between the two germline ends. Germline assignment: CDR1 MGHRA and CDR2 YSYEKL. The CDR3 has 16 residues. Original data processing: Reference gene primer amplification yielded estimated nucleated cell counts. Sequencing used immunoSEQ multiplex PCR; TCRdb keeps in-frame clones, though not all of them. V, J and clone size derive from that table, while D and trimming were established from the DNA sequence. The sample lists fewer than 95,000 clones, roughly 70% occurring once. The clonotype was recovered from a man between 65 and 80 years old with COVID-19, enrolled during active disease. The V and J genes are TRBV4-1 and TRBJ2-1; TRBD1 might be the D (5 bases). Sample: peripheral blood. CDR3 bases: TGCGCCAGCAGCCAGTCAGGGAAAAGCTCCTACAATGAGCAGTTCTTC. The encoded protein is CASSQSGKSSYNEQFF.